This record looks at one T cell receptor beta chain sequence and its context. Profiling relied on immunoSEQ multiplex PCR, and the TCRdb table lists in-frame clones only, not all of them. The profile shows about 210,000 clones, roughly 91% of them singletons. With V trimmed by 5 bases and J by 5 bases, 5 bases remained unmatched. The CDR3 totals 14 residues. Germline CDR1 LNHDA, CDR2 SQIVND (reference sequence). These data originate in a study of blood T cell repertoires in COVID-19. The chain employs TRBV19 and TRBJ1-1; 10 bases line up with TRBD1. The TCR comes from a man younger than 45 in a cohort exposed to, infected with or recovered from COVID-19 (not recorded which). The sequencing sample was made of PBMCs or T cells enriched from blood (not recorded which). CDR3 amino acids: CASSPRDRGTEAFF. CDR3 nucleotides: TGTGCCAGTAGTCCTCGGGACAGGGGTACTGAAGCTTTCTTT.